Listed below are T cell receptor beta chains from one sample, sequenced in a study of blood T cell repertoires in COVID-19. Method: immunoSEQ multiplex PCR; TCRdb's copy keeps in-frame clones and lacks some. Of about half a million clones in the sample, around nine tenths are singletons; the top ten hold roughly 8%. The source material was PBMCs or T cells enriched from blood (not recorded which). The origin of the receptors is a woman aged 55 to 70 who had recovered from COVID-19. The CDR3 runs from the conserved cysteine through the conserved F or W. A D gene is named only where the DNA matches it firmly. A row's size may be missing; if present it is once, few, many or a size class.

CDR3: CASSSRDRGRVTEAFF
DNA: TGTGCCAGCAGCTCCAGGGACAGGGGGCGTGTGACTGAAGCTTTCTTT
D: TRBD1
V: TRBV11-2
J: TRBJ1-1
size: -

CDR3: CASSSFLTTNTGELFF
DNA: TGTGCCAGCAGCAGTTTTTTGACAACGAACACCGGGGAGCTGTTTTTT
D: -
V: TRBV5-4
J: TRBJ2-2
size: -

CDR3: CASSQGREQYF
DNA: TGTGCCAGCAGCCAAGGTCGCGAGCAGTACTTC
D: -
V: TRBV3-1/TRBV3-2
J: TRBJ2-7
size: few

CDR3: CASSLSGTFYNEQFF
DNA: TGTGCCAGCAGCTTATCGGGGACATTTTACAATGAGCAGTTCTTC
D: -
V: TRBV7-9
J: TRBJ2-1
size: -

CDR3: CATSDFRETQYF
DNA: TGTGCCACCAGTGATTTTCGAGAGACCCAGTACTTC
D: -
V: TRBV24-1
J: TRBJ2-5
size: -

CDR3: CASSMTGPNEKLFF
DNA: TGTGCCAGCAGTATGACAGGGCCGAACGAAAAACTGTTTTTT
D: TRBD1
V: TRBV27
J: TRBJ1-4
size: -

CDR3: CASRIAGSGNTIYF
DNA: TGTGCCAGCAGGATAGCGGGATCCGGAAACACCATATATTTT
D: -
V: TRBV11-3
J: TRBJ1-3
size: -

CDR3: CASSLAVTTGELFF
DNA: TGCGCCAGCAGCTTGGCGGTTACCACCGGGGAGCTGTTTTTT
D: -
V: TRBV5-1
J: TRBJ2-2
size: few

CDR3: CASSPIHGGNQPQHF
DNA: TGTGCCAGCAGTCCAATCCACGGGGGTAATCAGCCCCAGCATTTT
D: -
V: TRBV28
J: TRBJ1-5
size: -

CDR3: CASSPRTSGGAYNEQFF
DNA: TGTGCCAGCAGCCCCCGGACTAGCGGGGGGGCCTACAATGAGCAGTTCTTC
D: TRBD2
V: TRBV7-2
J: TRBJ2-1
size: -

CDR3: CATSVTGGHGYTF
DNA: TGTGCCACCAGTGTTACAGGGGGACATGGCTACACCTTC
D: TRBD1
V: TRBV24-1
J: TRBJ1-2
size: -

CDR3: CATSVAGGYNEQFF
DNA: TGTGCCACCAGTGTGGCGGGGGGTTACAATGAGCAGTTCTTC
D: TRBD2
V: TRBV24-1
J: TRBJ2-1
size: -